These 23 T cell receptor beta chains were sequenced from one sample in a study of T cells expressing NK-cell markers. Reprocessing the 5' RACE reads, TCRdb reports a single entry for every CDR3 protein and omits DNA. Its clone listing holds approximately 420,000 distinct CDR3 sequences. Sample: blood T cells: a sorted CD56 or NKG2C T cell subset, CD4+ or CD8+ T cells, or bulk PBMC T cells (not recorded which). These receptor sequences come from a woman aged 45-65 years in good health.

The V and J genes are TRBV5-1 and TRBJ2-5; absent DNA, TCRdb's TRBD2 call cannot be checked. Looked up from germline, CDR1 is SGHRS and CDR2 is YFSETQ. This CDR3 contains 14 residues. This chain's CDR3 is CASSTSGMRETQYF.

The V gene is TRBV6-6, the J gene TRBJ2-3. Germline CDR1 is MNHNY and CDR2 is SVGAGI (reference sequence). The length of the CDR3 is 13 residues. CDR3 residues: CATLLDHTDTQYF.

The chain links TRBV11-2 to TRBJ1-4; TCRdb's assignment of TRBD1 cannot be checked, as there is no DNA. Germline V CDR1 and CDR2: SGHAT, FQNNGV. This CDR3 comprises 15 residues. The CDR3: CASMPRGSIGEKLFF.

The rearrangement joins TRBV5-1 to TRBJ2-1; TCRdb selects TRBD2, and the lack of DNA leaves this call unchecked. Looked up from germline, CDR1 is SGHRS and CDR2 is YFSETQ. CDR3 length equals 16 residues. The chain's CDR3 is CASSLGTGSSYNEQFF. The full variable domain, its missing parts supplied by reference TRBV5-1 and TRBJ2-1, is KAGVTQTPRYLIKTRGQQVTLSCSPISGHRSVSWYQQTPGQGLQFLFEYFSETQRNKGNFPGRFSGRQFSNSRSEMNVSTLELGDSALYLCASSLGTGSSYNEQFFGPGTRLTVL.

The chain combines TRBV5-6 with TRBJ1-5; TCRdb's D call of TRBD1 is untestable without DNA. This CDR3 spans 16 amino acids. Germline V gene data show CDR1 as SGHDT and CDR2 as YYEEEE. This CDR3 reads CASSLGQGAGNQPQHF.

The chain has TRBV9 and TRBJ2-3; TCRdb picks TRBD2, but there is no DNA to check that call. The CDR3 is 16 residues long. The germline gives CDR1 SGDLS, CDR2 YYNGEE. The CDR3 spells CASSVGPAGGSDTQYF.

This CDR3 is CASSPGQGWADTQYF. The chain combines TRBV7-3 with TRBJ2-3; TCRdb calls TRBD1, which cannot be checked without DNA. CDR1 SGHTA and CDR2 FQGTGA come from the germline V gene. The CDR3 sequence is 15 residues long.

The chain uses TRBV24-1 and TRBJ2-1. The germline gives CDR1 KGHDR, CDR2 SFDVKD. This CDR3 region has 11 residues. This chain's CDR3 is CATSRLEEQFF.

This rearrangement joins TRBV12-3 or TRBV12-4 to TRBJ2-1; TCRdb lists TRBD1, though no DNA is available to test this call. This CDR3 is built from 13 residues. The CDR3 sequence: CASTLSVRAEQFF.

J is TRBJ2-5 and V is TRBV5-1; TCRdb proposes TRBD1, but this gene call is untestable without DNA. Germline V gives CDR1 SGHRS, CDR2 YFSETQ. The CDR3 is 13 amino acids. The CDR3 spells CASSGGGQETQYF.

The chain employs TRBV20-1 and TRBJ2-3; TCRdb calls TRBD2, which cannot be checked without DNA. There are 15 residues in the CDR3. CDR1 and CDR2 from the germline V gene are DFQATT and SNEGSKA (reference sequence). CDR3 sequence: CSASRLAGKADTQYF.

This sequence joins TRBV27 and TRBJ2-3; checking the TCRdb D call of TRBD1 is not possible without DNA. Germline values: CDR1 MNHEY, CDR2 SMNVEV (reference sequence). The CDR3 length is 16 residues. CDR3 loop: CASSLTGDGSTDTQYF.

This chain uses TRBV5-1 with TRBJ2-1. Germline V lookup: CDR1 SGHRS, CDR2 YFSETQ. The CDR3 is 14 amino acids. CDR3 residues: CASSLSISVNEQFF.

The chain links TRBV20-1 to TRBJ1-6. Germline CDR1 is DFQATT and CDR2 is SNEGSKA (reference sequence). The CDR3 is 14 amino acids. Here the CDR3 reads CSARDFVGNSPLHF.

The chain recombines TRBV12-3 or TRBV12-4 with TRBJ2-1; TCRdb reports TRBD2, a call that lacks DNA to check it against. This CDR3 is 18 amino acids long. CDR3 loop: CASSFGTSGRRRGNEQFF.

The chain recombines TRBV5-1 with TRBJ1-3. The germline V gene has CDR1 SGHRS and CDR2 YFSETQ. This CDR3 comprises 17 residues. CDR3 protein: CASSRHWSASSGNTIYF.

This sequence joins TRBV27 and TRBJ2-7. The CDR3 is 13 residues long. Germline CDR1 and CDR2: MNHEY and SMNVEV (reference sequence). The CDR3 loop is CASSFGRRYEQYF.

The CDR3 here is CASSLFQETQYF. V and J are TRBV11-2 and TRBJ2-5. Per germline, CDR1 SGHAT and CDR2 FQNNGV. This CDR3 is built from 12 residues.

V and J are TRBV18 and TRBJ2-5; lacking DNA, the TRBD1 call made by TCRdb goes unchecked. Germline V gene data show CDR1 as KGHSH and CDR2 as LQKENI. This CDR3 comprises 15 residues. Here the CDR3 reads CASSPGGGVQETQYF.

The chain carries TRBV4-2 and TRBJ2-4; as DNA is missing, the TRBD1 call by TCRdb cannot be tested. Germline CDR1 reads LGHNA; CDR2 reads YNFKEQ. This CDR3 spans 18 amino acids. CDR3: CASSQDIGTFETKNIQYF.

The chain combines TRBV19 with TRBJ2-1; lacking DNA, the TRBD2 call made by TCRdb goes unchecked. Germline lookup yields CDR1 LNHDA and CDR2 SQIVND (reference sequence). The CDR3 consists of 16 residues. The CDR3 spells CASSHPSGSSSNEQFF.

V is TRBV4-1 and J is TRBJ2-3; the D gene TCRdb calls, TRBD2, cannot be checked with no DNA. Germline CDR1 and CDR2: MGHRA and YSYEKL. The CDR3 contains 16 residues. The CDR3 protein is CASSQVTTSGRDTQYF.

The chain couples TRBV23-1 to TRBJ2-1; TCRdb names TRBD1, which stays unverified in the absence of DNA. TRBV23-1 is sorted into the ORF group, with uncertain function. The CDR3 runs to 14 residues. The CDR3 spells CASSQQGQGCEQFF.